The rows below give T cell receptor beta chains drawn from one sample of a study of cytomegalovirus exposure and HLA in healthy donors. Clones were sequenced by immunoSEQ multiplex PCR, and TCRdb holds only the in-frame ones, with some missing. The data contain about 160,000 clones, about 95% of them singletons. Sequencing was carried out using PBMCs. These receptor sequences come from a woman aged 18-29 years in good health and CMV-seronegative. The CDR3 runs from the conserved cysteine through the conserved F or W. The D gene is left open where the match is weak. Some rows have no size entry. The others give once, few or many, or a class for an expanded clone.

TRBJ2-5 once . TRBV7-6 TGTGCCAGCAGCTACCTAAATGGAGGGGACGGAGAGACCCAGTACTTC CASSYLNGGDGETQYF
TRBJ2-1 . TRBD2 TRBV11-3 TGTGCCAGCAGCTCGACTAGCGGGGGCCTGGGTGGGAATGAGCAGTTCTTC CASSSTSGGLGGNEQFF
TRBJ1-5 . . TRBV19 TGTGCCAGTACTCCCGGGGGGAGCGTCGAGCCCCAGCATTTT CASTPGGSVEPQHF
TRBJ2-2 . TRBD1 TRBV13 TGTGCCAGCAGTCAGGACAGGGGGCATCCCGGGGAGCTGTTTTTT CASSQDRGHPGELFF
TRBJ2-2 . TRBD1 TRBV19 TGTGCCAGTAGAATACCTGACAGGGGATACACCGGGGAGCTGTTTTTT CASRIPDRGYTGELFF
TRBJ2-1 . TRBD2 TRBV11-3 TGTGCCAGCAGCAAGACCTCTAGCGGGGTTTACAATGAGCAGTTCTTC CASSKTSSGVYNEQFF
TRBJ1-2 . TRBD1 TRBV4-3 TGCGCCAGCAGCCCTACGACAGGGGACTATGGCTACACCTTC CASSPTTGDYGYTF
TRBJ1-2 . . TRBV4-1 TGCGCCAGCAGCCAAGGGGATGTCTCGGGATTAGGCTACACCTTC CASSQGDVSGLGYTF
TRBJ1-3 . . TRBV4-1 TGCGCCAGCAGCCCCGGGGTCATGGGAAACACCATATATTTT CASSPGVMGNTIYF
TRBJ1-1 . . TRBV6-6 TGTGCCGCGGGGGCGATAAGCACTGAAGCTTTCTTT CAAGAISTEAFF
TRBJ2-5 . . TRBV2 TGTGCCAGCAGGAGGGAACAAGAGACCCAGTACTTC CASRREQETQYF
TRBJ2-2 few . TRBV27 TGTGCCAGCAGTCACTACACCGGGGAGCTGTTTTTT CASSHYTGELFF
TRBJ1-1 once TRBD1 TRBV5-4 TGTGCCAGCAGCTTAACAGGGGAGATCACTGAAGCTTTCTTT CASSLTGEITEAFF
TRBJ1-1 . . TRBV18 TGTGCCAGCTCACCGGGCGCAGAAGCTTTCTTT CASSPGAEAFF
TRBJ1-2 . TRBD1 TRBV14 TGTGCCAGCAGCCAAGAGGCCAGGGGGCGCCCCTATGGCTACACCTTC CASSQEARGRPYGYTF